A selection of T cell receptor beta chains follows, all from one sample in a study of Graves' ophthalmopathy and Graves' hyperthyroidism. TCRdb recomputed calls from the multiplex PCR reads with MiXCR, one row per CDR3 protein. The table records a few hundred thousand distinct CDR3 sequences, under 45% of them present only once. The specimen was peripheral blood or thyroid tissue (not recorded which). The origin of the receptors is an adult man with Graves' hyperthyroidism. CDR3s leave out the opening cysteine and the closing phenylalanine or tryptophan.

cdr3_aa,v_call
SVLHPLSYEQY,TRBV20-1
ASSPTEAEETQY,TRBV27
ATGGGNSNQPQH,TRBV10-3
ASSYFDSNEKLF,TRBV2
ASTGQGRNQPQH,TRBV6-5
ASRIGTSWAETQY,TRBV12-3/TRBV12-4
ASSYSGAHSGANVLT,TRBV6-6
SVRAVGNQPQH,TRBV29-1
ASSYGAQTEAF,TRBV6-5
ATSDPSPGQGDYGYT,TRBV24-1
ASSSPAYEAF,TRBV7-9
ASSQVEGNTEAF,TRBV3-1
ASSPAVAYEQY,TRBV19
ATRASGGYEQY,TRBV24-1
ASSPVVDTQY,TRBV12-3/TRBV12-4
GSSFRDRGATYEQY,TRBV7-2
ASSWTRGETQY,TRBV10-2
ASSYAGNSYEQY,TRBV25-1